Reported below is one T cell receptor beta chain. Amplification used 60 V beta primers and 13 J beta primers. Here immunoSEQ multiplex PCR was the method, and the copy in TCRdb shows in-frame clones only, minus some. The sample holds roughly 80,000 clones, around 90% seen once. The data are from a study of glioma-infiltrating T cells after dendritic cell vaccination. Study background: Patients had newly diagnosed or recurrent glioblastoma and received dendritic cell vaccines. Treatment, given 2003 to 2012, was autologous tumor lysate-pulsed dendritic cell vaccination.

Patients had residual fresh-frozen tumor tissue and more than two years of survival data. Germline V gives CDR1 LNHDA, CDR2 SQIVND (reference sequence). Trimming at V came to 0 bases and at J to 7 bases, leaving 21 bases not matched to a gene. The CDR3 loop spans 21 amino acids. The TCR was taken from a human donor with glioblastoma. The material sequenced was blood, taken before dendritic cell vaccination. V usage is TRBV19 and J usage is TRBJ1-4; 9 nucleotides align to TRBD1. The CDR3 DNA is TGTGCCAGTAGTATAGACCGTCCGGGACAGGGTACCCCAGGGTTACCTGAAAAACTGTTTTTT. Amino acids: CASSIDRPGQGTPGLPEKLFF.